Following are 5 T cell receptor beta chains from one sample sequenced in a study of cytomegalovirus exposure and HLA in healthy donors (dated by TCRdb to the late 2010s). The library was obtained by the immunoSEQ multiplex PCR assay. For the multiplex PCR, a mixture combining 60 forward primers for TCR Vbeta segments and 13 reverse primers for TCR Jbeta segments was used. TCRdb re-hosts the immuneACCESS table, in-frame sequences only. Its copies lack some clones; in the studies checked, an unresolved V gene accounts for under half of them, and the cause for the rest is not known. Here the sample has 120,000 to 150,000 clones; roughly 70% occur a single time. The top ten constitute less than 5% of the sample. Input material: PBMCs. The receptors originated from a man in his 60s in good health and CMV-seronegative.

The gene calls are TRBV5-1 and TRBJ1-4; 7 nucleotides match TRBD1. Germline CDR1 is SGHRS and CDR2 is YFSETQ. This CDR3 contains 14 residues. The J segment lost 8 bases and the V segment lost 2 bases, leaving 6 bases of the junction unmatched. The CDR3 coding sequence is TGCGCCAGCAGCTTATCGACAGGGACAGAAAAACTGTTTTTT. Translating it yields CASSLSTGTEKLFF.

The genes are TRBV29-1 and TRBJ2-7; TRBD2 matches 8 bases. J gave up 6 bases and V 4 bases, and 14 bases lay outside the gene matches. CDR3 length equals 15 residues. Germline loops: CDR1 SQVTM, CDR2 ANQGSEA. The CDR3 region has the DNA TGCAGCGTTGCCCCGGGGGGGGGCACGATGAGCGAGCAGTACTTC. Translated: CSVAPGGGTMSEQYF.

This clone turned up a few times. V is TRBV7-3 and J is TRBJ2-2; a possible D gene is TRBD2 (5 bases). Germline CDR1 is SGHTA and CDR2 is FQGTGA. This CDR3 has 16 amino acids. V shed 5 bases and J shed 8 bases, with 21 bases lying between them. The CDR3 nucleotides read TGTGCCAGCAGCCCCGGCGTTAAGGGAGCGTTAGGGGAGCTGTTTTTT. This codes for CASSPGVKGALGELFF.

This chain links TRBV7-9 with TRBJ2-7; no reliable D call. The V and J ends lost 1 base and 11 bases respectively, with 12 bases between them. This CDR3 has 12 residues. Germline CDR1 and CDR2: SEHNR and FQNEAQ (reference sequence). In DNA, the CDR3 is TGTGCCAGCAGCTTAGGACCGACATCTGAGTACTTC. It translates to CASSLGPTSEYF. Full variable domain (missing parts from reference TRBV7-9 and TRBJ2-7): DTGVSQNPRHKITKRGQNVTFRCDPISEHNRLYWYRQTLGQGPEFLTYFQNEAQLEKSRLLSDRFSAERPKGSFSTLEIQRTEQGDSAMYLCASSLGPTSEYFGPGTRLTVT.

This clone was counted a single time. The V gene is TRBV10-1, the J gene TRBJ2-2, with a weak D call TRBD1 (6 bases). Germline V gives CDR1 WNHNN, CDR2 SYGVQD (reference sequence). Trimming took off 7 bases at V and 0 bases at J, with 15 bases between the two ends. The CDR3 contains 16 residues. CDR3 coding DNA: TGCGCCAGCACTACGGGACATACCGCGAACACCGGGGAGCTGTTTTTT. Its protein is CASTTGHTANTGELFF.